Shown below are 32 T cell receptor beta chains from a single sample sequenced in a study of blood T cell repertoires in COVID-19. Measured with immunoSEQ multiplex PCR; TCRdb has only the in-frame clones, and not every one. The sample includes over 300,000 clones, nearly 90% of them seen just once. The sample was peripheral blood. These receptors originate from a man younger than 30 with active or convalescent COVID-19.

The chain combines TRBV2 with TRBJ2-7; TRBD1 might be the D (6 bases). V lost 8 bases, J lost 3 bases, and 17 bases lay in between. Germline V CDR1 and CDR2: SNHLY, FYNNEI. The length of the CDR3 is 14 residues. CDR3 amino acids: CASRPEQGFYEQYF. CDR3 sequence (DNA): TGTGCCAGCCGACCAGAACAGGGATTCTACGAGCAGTACTTC.

The J gene is TRBJ2-2, the V gene TRBV6-4; D not resolved. The CDR3 length is 15 residues. Germline assignment: CDR1 MRHNA and CDR2 SNTAGT. V lost 5 bases and J 0 bases, leaving 10 bases between the germline ends. The CDR3 loop is CASSINPTNTGELFF. In DNA form, the CDR3 reads TGTGCCAGCAGTATAAACCCTACGAACACCGGGGAGCTGTTTTTT.

The genes are TRBV4-2 and TRBJ2-6; 9 nucleotides agree with TRBD1. Unmatched junction bases numbered 10, after V lost 3 bases and J lost 1 base. CDR3 length: 19 amino acids. CDR1 LGHNA and CDR2 YNFKEQ come from the germline V gene. The CDR3 DNA follows: TGTGCCAGCAGCCAGGCGGGACAGGGAGAGCTATCTGGGGCCAACGTCCTGACTTTC. It specifies CASSQAGQGELSGANVLTF.

This clone is a singleton in its sample. The CDR3 spells CASSEDRVWGVYNEQFF. The CDR3 bases are TGTGCCAGCAGCGAGGACAGGGTGTGGGGGGTTTACAATGAGCAGTTCTTC. This rearrangement joins TRBV14 to TRBJ2-1; 8 nucleotides agree with TRBD1. The CDR3 has 17 residues. J lost 4 bases, V lost 5 bases, and 13 bases had no gene match. Germline V gene data show CDR1 as SGHDN and CDR2 as FVKESK.

V usage is TRBV7-8 and J usage is TRBJ2-1; a weak D match, TRBD2 (5 bases). CDR1 and CDR2 from the germline V gene are SGHVS and FQNEAQ. Trimming shortened V by 4 bases and J by 6 bases, and 10 bases separated the two germline ends. The CDR3 consists of 13 residues. For the CDR3, the DNA is TGTGCCAGCAGCTCAACTAGTTCCAATGAGCAGTTCTTC. This translates into CASSSTSSNEQFF.

The chain couples TRBV7-6 to TRBJ2-1; D gene ambiguous. The germline gives CDR1 SGHVS, CDR2 FNYEAQ. V lost 0 bases and J lost 1, with 10 bases in between. The CDR3 contains 16 residues. The CDR3 here is CASSLAVPGSYNEQFF. The DNA for the CDR3 is TGTGCCAGCAGCTTAGCCGTCCCCGGGTCCTACAATGAGCAGTTCTTC. The full variable domain, in which reference TRBV7-6 and TRBJ2-1 provide the parts outside the CDR3, is GAGVSQSPRYKVTKRGQDVALRCDPISGHVSLYWYRQALGQGPEFLTYFNYEAQQDKSGLPNDRFSAERPEGSISTLTIQRTEQRDSAMYRCASSLAVPGSYNEQFFGPGTRLTVL.

The V and J genes are TRBV6-2 or TRBV6-3 and TRBJ1-2; maybe TRBD1 (5 bases). Germline CDR1 reads MNHEY; CDR2 reads SVGEGT. The germline V and J ends were trimmed by 0 bases and 4 bases, with 12 bases remaining between them. The CDR3 has 15 amino acids. The CDR3 protein is CASSYSRQGSYGYTF. In nucleotides, the CDR3 is TGTGCCAGCAGTTACTCGCGGCAGGGATCCTATGGCTACACCTTC.

This clone was counted only a few times. The chain uses TRBV5-1 and TRBJ2-1, with 7 bases aligning to TRBD2. The CDR3 totals 16 residues. After removal of 4 bases from V and 4 bases from J, the junction contained 11 bases not matched to a gene. Germline V gene lookup returns CDR1 SGHRS and CDR2 YFSETQ. DNA of the CDR3: TGCGCCAGCAGCCCTACCCCGGGGGGAGGGTACAATGAGCAGTTCTTC. Its translation: CASSPTPGGGYNEQFF.

The chain joins TRBV4-1 to TRBJ2-1; the match to TRBD2 covers 8 bases. Per the germline V gene, CDR1 is MGHRA and CDR2 is YSYEKL. The CDR3 length is 16 residues. V lost 3 bases and J lost 6; bases outside the gene matches: 10. The CDR3 sequence: CASSHSGGRPGNEQFF. In nucleotides, the CDR3 is TGCGCCAGCAGCCACTCTGGCGGGAGGCCCGGCAATGAGCAGTTCTTC.

The rearrangement links TRBV20-1 to TRBJ2-1; D might be TRBD1 (5 bases). The length of the CDR3 is 11 residues. Germline-derived CDR1 and CDR2 are DFQATT and SNEGSKA (reference sequence). The V and J ends lost 6 bases and 8 bases respectively, with 11 bases between them. The CDR3 nucleotides read TGCAGTGCCAGCAGGGAACATGAGCAGTTCTTC. Translated, it gives CSASREHEQFF.

The chain recombines TRBV10-3 with TRBJ1-1; 8 nucleotides line up with TRBD1. From germline, CDR1 is ENHRY and CDR2 SYGVKD. V was pared by 0 bases and J by 5 bases, with 5 bases of the junction left unmatched. The CDR3 runs to 15 residues. CDR3 bases: TGTGCCATCAGTGAGTCCCGACAGGGGACTACTGAAGCTTTCTTT. Translated: CAISESRQGTTEAFF.

Comment on this clone: At the DNA level, this CDR3 is encoded by other sequences in the same sample as well. The chain employs TRBV11-3 and TRBJ2-3; perhaps TRBD2 as D (6 bases). Germline values: CDR1 SGHNT, CDR2 YENEEA. The CDR3 totals 14 residues. The V and J ends lost 2 bases and 2 bases respectively, with 8 bases between them. The CDR3 is CASSLTSSTDTQYF. CDR3 bases: TGTGCCAGCAGCTTAACTAGCTCCACAGATACGCAGTATTTT.

This clone was counted at least ten times. The rearrangement links TRBV4-3 to TRBJ1-6, with 9 bases that match TRBD1. Per the germline V gene, CDR1 is LGHNA and CDR2 is YSLEER. Trimming took 0 bases from V and 8 from J; bases not matched to a gene: 5. This CDR3 is built from 16 residues. The CDR3 bases are TGCGCCAGCAGCCAAGATCCAGGGACAGGGTATTCACCCCTCCACTTT. Its translation: CASSQDPGTGYSPLHF.

This sequence joins TRBV5-1 and TRBJ2-1; D might be TRBD2 (5 bases). This CDR3 is built from 15 residues. Trimming left V 0 bases short and J 7 bases short, with 14 bases between. Per germline, CDR1 SGHRS and CDR2 YFSETQ. The CDR3 region has the DNA TGCGCCAGCAGCTTGGACAGATTGGGAGAGAATGAGCAGTTCTTC. Its protein product is CASSLDRLGENEQFF.

The chain has TRBV6-1 and TRBJ1-1, with D unresolved. This CDR3 spans 16 amino acids. CDR1 is MNHNS and CDR2 is SASEGT in the germline V gene. V was clipped by 1 base and J by 0 bases, with 12 bases between them. This CDR3 reads CASSEGPDTVNTEAFF. The DNA of the CDR3 is TGTGCCAGCAGTGAAGGGCCCGACACGGTGAACACTGAAGCTTTCTTT.

This clone was recorded only once. The J gene is TRBJ1-1, the V gene TRBV9; D gene unclear. This CDR3 comprises 13 residues. The V and J ends lost 4 bases and 4 bases respectively, with 11 bases between them. Germline V CDR1 and CDR2: SGDLS, YYNGEE. For the CDR3, the DNA is TGTGCCAGCAGCTCCCCGGGTCTCACTGAAGCTTTCTTT. Translation: CASSSPGLTEAFF.

A few counts support this clone. The chain joins TRBV4-2 to TRBJ2-7; D perhaps matches TRBD1 (5 bases). Germline-derived CDR1 and CDR2 are LGHNA and YNFKEQ. This CDR3 has 15 residues. Trimming left V 4 bases short and J 0 bases short, with 13 bases between. The CDR3 DNA reads TGTGCCAGCAGCCCCTCTGAGGACACCTCCTACGAGCAGTACTTC. Amino acids: CASSPSEDTSYEQYF.

The gene calls are TRBV18 and TRBJ1-1, with 9 bases matching TRBD1. The CDR3 is made up of 13 amino acids. The J segment lost 4 bases and the V segment lost 10 bases, leaving 7 bases of the junction unmatched. Germline values: CDR1 KGHSH, CDR2 LQKENI. CDR3 sequence: CATRQGESTEAFF. The DNA of the CDR3 is TGTGCCACCCGACAGGGGGAGAGCACTGAAGCTTTCTTT.

This chain links TRBV4-3 with TRBJ1-1, with 7 nucleotides matching TRBD1. Germline CDR1 LGHNA, CDR2 YSLEER. There are 15 residues in the CDR3. Losses at the gene ends were 2 bases for V and 4 bases for J; bases not matched to a gene: 7. In DNA, the CDR3 is TGCGCCAGCAGCCAATCCGACAGGGTGAGCACTGAAGCTTTCTTT. Encoded protein: CASSQSDRVSTEAFF.

The chain combines TRBV4-3 with TRBJ1-5; no clear D. CDR3 length: 14 amino acids. With 4 bases removed from V and 7 bases from J, the gap between germline ends came to 14 bases. Germline lookup yields CDR1 LGHNA and CDR2 YSLEER. The CDR3 coding sequence is TGCGCCAGCAGCCCTATTGCTGGAGGACAGCCCCAGCATTTT. This sequence encodes CASSPIAGGQPQHF.

This clone has only one observation. The chain joins TRBV9 to TRBJ2-7, with 8 bases lining up with TRBD2. CDR1 and CDR2 (germline): SGDLS, YYNGEE. This CDR3 region has 14 residues. The V segment lost 3 bases and the J segment 6 bases; nucleotides outside the gene matches: 8. The CDR3 region has the DNA TGTGCCAGCAGCGAGACCGGGAGGGCTTTCGAGCAGTACTTC. Translated: CASSETGRAFEQYF.

The chain recombines TRBV5-8 with TRBJ2-1, with D perhaps matching TRBD2 (6 bases). Trimming removed 4 bases from V and 2 bases from J, with 13 bases in between. Germline CDR1 and CDR2: SGHTS and YDEGEE. The CDR3 spans 15 residues. The DNA of the CDR3 is TGTGCCAGCAGCGCCCGGGGGTCCCCCTACAATGAGCAGTTCTTC. This sequence encodes CASSARGSPYNEQFF.

The genes are TRBV7-3 and TRBJ2-5; 10 bases line up with TRBD1. CDR1 and CDR2 (germline): SGHTA, FQGTGA. The CDR3 runs to 15 residues. The J segment lost 5 bases and the V segment lost 3 bases, leaving 6 bases of the junction unmatched. CDR3 amino acids: CASSLTGGTLETQYF. As DNA, the CDR3 is TGTGCCAGCAGCTTGACAGGGGGCACCTTGGAGACCCAGTACTTC.

J is TRBJ1-2 and V is TRBV28; D is possibly TRBD1 (5 bases). CDR3 length: 16 residues. V was shortened by 4 bases and J by 5 bases, with 20 bases between the two germline ends. Germline V gene sequence: CDR1 MDHEN, CDR2 SYDVKM. The CDR3 bases are TGTGCCAGCAGTTCTAGCGGTAAATCGACAGTTTATGGCTACACCTTC. Its translation is CASSSSGKSTVYGYTF.

The chain recombines TRBV10-2 with TRBJ1-2; no firm D call. CDR1 WSHSY and CDR2 SAAADI come from the germline V gene. V gave up 6 bases and J gave up 2 bases, with 10 bases separating them. The CDR3 has 13 amino acids. CDR3 sequence (DNA): TGCGCCAGCAGCCCCGGGATAAACTATGGCTACACCTTC. Translating gives CASSPGINYGYTF.

Here the CDR3 DNA reads TGTGCCAGTAGATCGGGACAGCATAATTCACCCCTCCACTTT. Protein product: CASRSGQHNSPLHF. The gene calls are TRBV19 and TRBJ1-6, with 7 bases matching TRBD1. With 6 bases clipped from V and 5 bases from J, the junction kept 4 bases outside the gene matches. CDR3 size: 14 residues. The germline CDR1 and CDR2 sequences are LNHDA and SQIVND (reference sequence).

The J gene is TRBJ1-4, the V gene TRBV5-3, with D possibly TRBD1 on 6 matching bases. TRBV5-3 is assigned to the ORF class and has an uncertain function. V was shortened by 2 bases and J by 5 bases, with 19 bases between the two germline ends. The CDR3 consists of 17 residues. CDR3 in amino acids: CARSFFILGDRNEKLFF. For the CDR3, the DNA is TGTGCCAGAAGCTTCTTCATACTTGGTGACAGGAATGAAAAACTGTTTTTT.

This clone was observed a single time. V usage is TRBV5-1 and J usage is TRBJ2-5; D gene unclear. V lost 0 bases and J lost 5, with 5 bases in between. The germline V gene has CDR1 SGHRS and CDR2 YFSETQ. The CDR3 runs 12 residues. The chain's CDR3 is CASSLGPETQYF. CDR3 bases: TGCGCCAGCAGCTTGGGGCCGGAGACCCAGTACTTC.

CDR3 residues: CASSTQDGDTQYF. CDR3 sequence (DNA): TGTGCCAGCAGCACCCAGGATGGGGATACGCAGTATTTT. This sequence joins TRBV7-3 and TRBJ2-3; D is uncertain. Germline loops: CDR1 SGHTA, CDR2 FQGTGA. The CDR3 sequence is 13 residues long. Trimming pared 5 bases from V and 6 bases from J, leaving 12 bases between. Variable domain in full (rest from reference TRBV7-3 and TRBJ2-3): GAGVSQTPSNKVTEKGKYVELRCDPISGHTALYWYRQSLGQGPEFLIYFQGTGAADDSGLPNDRFFAVRPEGSVSTLKIQRTERGDSAVYLCASSTQDGDTQYFGPGTRLTVL.

V usage is TRBV11-2 and J usage is TRBJ2-2; D might be TRBD1 (6 bases). Germline loops: CDR1 SGHAT, CDR2 FQNNGV. The CDR3 runs to 12 residues. Trimming stripped 5 bases from V and 6 bases from J, with 7 bases between. The CDR3 loop is CASSQGPGELFF. The DNA for the CDR3 is TGTGCCAGCAGCCAGGGGCCCGGGGAGCTGTTTTTT.

This chain uses TRBV14 with TRBJ2-7; TRBD1 might be the D (6 bases). The germline CDR1 and CDR2 sequences are SGHDN and FVKESK. Trimming took 1 base from V and 2 from J, leaving 9 bases between them. The CDR3 has 14 amino acids. The CDR3 protein is CASSQGKGAYEQYF. The CDR3 DNA is TGTGCCAGCAGCCAAGGGAAGGGGGCCTACGAGCAGTACTTC.

The rearrangement uses TRBV7-2 and TRBJ2-7; D gene unclear. Trimming removed 5 bases from V and 2 bases from J, with 16 bases in between. This CDR3 comprises 15 residues. The germline V gene has CDR1 SGHTA and CDR2 FQGNSA. The CDR3 is CASSAVAHEAYEQYF. CDR3 DNA sequence: TGTGCCAGCAGCGCGGTCGCACATGAGGCCTACGAGCAGTACTTC.